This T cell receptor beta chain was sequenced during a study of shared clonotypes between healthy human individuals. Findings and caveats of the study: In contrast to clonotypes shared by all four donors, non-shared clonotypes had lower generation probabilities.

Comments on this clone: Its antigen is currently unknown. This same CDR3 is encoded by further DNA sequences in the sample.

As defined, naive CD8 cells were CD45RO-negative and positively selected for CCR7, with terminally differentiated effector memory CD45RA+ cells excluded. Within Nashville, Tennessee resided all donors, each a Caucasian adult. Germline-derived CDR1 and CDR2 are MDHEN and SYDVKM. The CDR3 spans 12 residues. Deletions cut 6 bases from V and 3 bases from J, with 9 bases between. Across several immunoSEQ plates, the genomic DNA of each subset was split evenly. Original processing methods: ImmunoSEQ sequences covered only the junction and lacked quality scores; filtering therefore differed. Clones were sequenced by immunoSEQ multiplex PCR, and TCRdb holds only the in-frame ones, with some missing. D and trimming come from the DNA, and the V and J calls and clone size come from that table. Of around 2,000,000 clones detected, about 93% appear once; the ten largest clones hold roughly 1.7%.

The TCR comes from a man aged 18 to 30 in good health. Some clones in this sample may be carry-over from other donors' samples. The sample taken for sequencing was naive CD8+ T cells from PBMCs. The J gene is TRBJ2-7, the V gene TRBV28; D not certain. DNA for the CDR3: TGTGCCAGCAGCCCGATATACTACGAGCAGTACTTC. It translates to CASSPIYYEQYF.